This T cell receptor beta chain was documented in a study of blood T cells in healthy people across ages. Study-wide results and limits: Nothing was known about donor CMV status, and this possibly confounded expanded clonotype changes.

Turning to this clonotype: Its specificity is not known.

With a J-beta primer mix and a sample-barcoded 5' primer, a second PCR ran about 7 to 12 cycles. One entry per CDR3 protein results from TCRdb running MiXCR on the 5' RACE reads. The profile shows fewer than 1,000,000 distinct CDR3 sequences, around 45% of them singletons. CDR1 is LGHNA and CDR2 is YSLEER in the germline V gene. The CDR3 has 15 residues. Trimming removed 0 bases from V and 1 base from J, with 9 bases in between. The clonotype originates from an elderly man in good health. The sequenced material came from blood. J is TRBJ1-1 and V is TRBV4-3; unclear D gene. CDR3 region: CASSQEPGSNTEAFF. CDR3 nucleotide sequence: TGCGCCAGCAGCCAAGAACCAGGCTCGAACACTGAAGCTTTCTTT.